Following are 23 T cell receptor beta chains from one sample sequenced in a study of T cell repertoires in cytomegalovirus infection. TCRdb redid the calling of the reads with MiXCR, one entry per CDR3 protein. The table records under 200,000 distinct CDR3 sequences, roughly 15% of them present only once. Sequencing used CD8+ T cells from PBMCs. Source of these receptors: a human donor in good health (CMV status not recorded). Some clones in this sample may be carry-over from other donors' samples.

This clonotype was counted many times. V and J are TRBV7-2 and TRBJ1-1; D call uncertain. V lost 7 bases and J 0 bases, leaving 9 bases between the germline ends. Per the germline V gene, CDR1 is SGHTA and CDR2 is FQGNSA. The CDR3 consists of 13 residues. In DNA, the CDR3 is TGTGCCAGCAACGACGGAGTGAACACTGAAGCTTTCTTT. Encoded protein: CASNDGVNTEAFF.

V and J are TRBV6-6 and TRBJ1-1; a weak D match, TRBD1 (6 bases). The CDR3 runs 14 residues. Deletions cut 2 bases from V and 0 bases from J, with 7 bases between. CDR1 is MNHNY, CDR2 SVGAGI, per germline (reference sequence). The CDR3 spells CASSYGTMNTEAFF. The CDR3 bases are TGTGCCAGCAGTTACGGGACAATGAACACTGAAGCTTTCTTT.

This clonotype was seen only a few times. CDR3 DNA: TGTGCCAGCAGTTACCCTATGGCCCAGAACACTGAAGCTTTCTTT. Translation: CASSYPMAQNTEAFF. V is TRBV6-5 and J is TRBJ1-1; D unresolved. CDR1 and CDR2 (germline): MNHEY, SVGAGI. V was pared by 2 bases and J by 1 base, with 11 bases between. This CDR3 has 15 amino acids.

The rearrangement links TRBV7-7 to TRBJ1-1, with TRBD1 as a possible D gene (5 bases). Per the germline V gene, CDR1 is SSHAT and CDR2 is FNYEAQ (reference sequence). V was clipped by 1 base and J by 5 bases, with 17 bases between them. The CDR3 totals 16 residues. The chain's CDR3 is CASSLVAQGTGTEAFF. CDR3 nucleotide sequence: TGTGCCAGCAGCTTAGTGGCCCAGGGAACGGGGACTGAAGCTTTCTTT.

This clonotype appeared a few times. The chain joins TRBV4-3 to TRBJ2-7; 8 bases match TRBD2. The V and J ends lost 1 base and 1 base, in that order; junction bases with no gene match: 6. Germline V gene data show CDR1 as LGHNA and CDR2 as YSLEER. The CDR3 extends over 16 amino acids. CDR3 nucleotide sequence: TGCGCCAGCAGCCAAGGTCCCAGCGGGAGTTCCTACGAGCAGTACTTC. Translating it yields CASSQGPSGSSYEQYF.

On this clonotype itself: One junction end disagrees with the germline gene, perhaps due to a read error. The gene calls are TRBV7-9 and TRBJ2-1, with 7 bases fitting TRBD2. Germline CDR1 is SEHNR and CDR2 is FQNEAQ (reference sequence). The CDR3 runs to 12 residues. As DNA, the CDR3 is TGTGCCAGCAGCTTAGGGGATCTAGCGGAGGGCTTC. Translated, it gives CASSLGDLAEGF.

The gene calls are TRBV27 and TRBJ2-1; 11 bases are a match to TRBD2. The V and J ends lost 3 bases and 10 bases, in that order; junction bases with no gene match: 8. From germline, CDR1 is MNHEY and CDR2 SMNVEV (reference sequence). This CDR3 comprises 15 residues. The CDR3 reads CASSFGLAGGREQFF. The CDR3 nucleotides are TGTGCCAGCAGTTTTGGGCTAGCGGGGGGCCGCGAGCAGTTCTTC.

This chain connects TRBV6-5 to TRBJ2-1; D gene uncertain. The V gene's germline CDR1 is MNHEY and CDR2 SVGAGI. Between the trimmed V and J ends, which lost 0 bases and 0 bases, there was a span of 12 bases. CDR3 length: 17 residues. The CDR3, as DNA: TGTGCCAGCAGTTACTCCAGCCCGGAGAGCTCCTACAATGAGCAGTTCTTC. This codes for CASSYSSPESSYNEQFF.

This clonotype was detected only a few times. The gene calls are TRBV10-3 and TRBJ2-7, with unresolved D. The germline CDR1 and CDR2 sequences are ENHRY and SYGVKD. CDR3 length: 15 residues. The germline V and J ends were trimmed by 2 bases and 1 base, with 12 bases remaining between them. The CDR3 DNA reads as TGTGCCATCAGTGAGGTTGGAGACCTATCCTACGAGCAGTACTTC. It codes for CAISEVGDLSYEQYF.

The V call is TRBV11-2, the J call TRBJ1-1; D is ambiguous. V lost 2 bases and J 8 bases, leaving 12 bases between the germline ends. This CDR3 has 13 amino acids. The germline V gene encodes CDR1 SGHAT and CDR2 FQNNGV. The CDR3 sequence: CASSLMGESEAFF. The CDR3 DNA reads TGTGCCAGCAGCTTAATGGGAGAGTCGGAAGCTTTCTTT. The complete variable domain, with remaining parts taken from reference TRBV11-2 and TRBJ1-1, reads EAGVAQSPRYKIIEKRQSVAFWCNPISGHATLYWYQQILGQGPKLLIQFQNNGVVDDSQLPKDRFSAERLKGVDSTLKIQPAKLEDSAVYLCASSLMGESEAFFGQGTRLTVV.

This clonotype was counted only a few times. This chain uses TRBV10-3 with TRBJ1-1; maybe TRBD1 (5 bases). This CDR3 contains 15 residues. Germline CDR1 ENHRY, CDR2 SYGVKD. The V end was cut by 6 bases, the J end by 6 bases, with 20 bases between. This CDR3 is CAISQGFSLDAEAFF. Here the CDR3 DNA reads TGTGCCATCAGCCAGGGTTTCTCGCTTGACGCTGAAGCTTTCTTT.

This clonotype was counted between two and nine times. The chain joins TRBV7-2 to TRBJ2-7, with D possibly matching TRBD2 (6 bases). Per germline, CDR1 SGHTA and CDR2 FQGNSA. CDR3 length: 17 residues. The V gene lost 5 bases and the J gene lost 4 bases, with 24 bases spanning the gap. The CDR3 region is CASSRKGWKEGRYEQYF. The DNA for the CDR3 is TGTGCCAGCAGCCGTAAGGGTTGGAAGGAGGGACGGTACGAGCAGTACTTC.

This chain connects TRBV7-2 to TRBJ2-7; D gene uncertain. V was cut by 5 bases and J by 4 bases, with 18 bases left in between. Germline values: CDR1 SGHTA, CDR2 FQGNSA. The CDR3 has 15 residues. The DNA of the CDR3 is TGTGCCAGCAGCAAAAGCGACCTGGCAGCTTACGAGCAGTACTTC. Amino acids: CASSKSDLAAYEQYF. Full variable domain (outside the CDR3, taken from reference TRBV7-2 and TRBJ2-7): GAGVSQSPSNKVTEKGKDVELRCDPISGHTALYWYRQSLGQGLEFLIYFQGNSAPDKSGLPSDRFSAERTGGSVSTLTIQRTQQEDSAVYLCASSKSDLAAYEQYFGPGTRLTVT.

This clonotype turned up a few times. The rearrangement links TRBV7-9 to TRBJ2-3; 9 bases line up with TRBD2. The germline gives CDR1 SEHNR, CDR2 FQNEAQ (reference sequence). J lost 12 bases, V lost 7 bases, and 23 bases had no gene match. The CDR3 contains 17 residues. DNA of the CDR3: TGTGCCAGCACCCCCCCGGCTAGCGGGGTCGAGATCGCCCGCCAGTATTTT. It translates to CASTPPASGVEIARQYF.

The chain links TRBV7-6 to TRBJ2-7, with 9 bases that match TRBD1. Unmatched junction bases numbered 12, after V lost 6 bases and J lost 3 bases. There are 16 residues in the CDR3. Germline CDR1 SGHVS, CDR2 FNYEAQ. The chain's CDR3 is CASSWGVGQGFYEQYF. For the CDR3, the DNA is TGTGCCAGCAGTTGGGGAGTAGGACAGGGGTTCTACGAGCAGTACTTC.

The gene calls are TRBV5-1 and TRBJ1-5; no definite D call. Trimming took off 1 base at V and 4 bases at J, with 9 bases between the two ends. The CDR3 sequence is 14 residues long. Germline CDR1 reads SGHRS; CDR2 reads YFSETQ. As DNA, the CDR3 is TGCGCCAGCAGCTTGTACGGCCAAAATCAGCCCCAGCATTTT. This sequence encodes CASSLYGQNQPQHF.

In this sample, this clonotype turned up many times. This CDR3 reads CASSQVRDKGWRTEAFF. CDR3 nucleotides: TGTGCCAGCAGCCAAGTTCGGGACAAAGGTTGGCGGACTGAAGCTTTCTTT. The V gene is TRBV14, the J gene TRBJ1-1, with a tentative D call TRBD1 (6 bases). The CDR3 spans 17 residues. Trimming removed 1 base from V and 5 bases from J, with 20 bases in between. CDR1 and CDR2 (germline): SGHDN, FVKESK.

The chain recombines TRBV7-3 with TRBJ2-3, with 8 positions matching TRBD1. The germline V gene encodes CDR1 SGHTA and CDR2 FQGTGA. V was pared by 0 bases and J by 3 bases, with 14 bases of the junction left unmatched. The CDR3 has 19 residues. For the CDR3, the DNA is TGTGCCAGCAGCTTAACCATACTTTCTGGAGACAGGGGTACAGATACGCAGTATTTT. It encodes CASSLTILSGDRGTDTQYF.

The chain joins TRBV11-2 to TRBJ2-7, with 7 bases matching TRBD1. Trimming took 1 base from V and 7 from J; bases not matched to a gene: 4. Germline V gives CDR1 SGHAT, CDR2 FQNNGV. The CDR3 has 13 amino acids. Here the CDR3 DNA reads TGTGCCAGCAGCTTAGCACTGACAGGGGAGCAGTACTTC. It is translated as CASSLALTGEQYF.

Only a few counts were recorded for this clonotype. The gene calls are TRBV14 and TRBJ2-1; 10 positions agree with TRBD2. Germline V lookup: CDR1 SGHDN, CDR2 FVKESK. The length of the CDR3 is 16 residues. The V and J ends lost 3 bases and 9 bases, in that order; junction bases with no gene match: 11. CDR3 protein: CASSQPALAGVREQFF. The CDR3, as DNA: TGTGCCAGCAGCCAGCCGGCCCTAGCGGGAGTTCGTGAGCAGTTCTTC.

The sample holds many counts of this clonotype. V and J are TRBV7-2 and TRBJ1-4; D is undetermined. Germline V gene sequence: CDR1 SGHTA, CDR2 FQGNSA. The CDR3 covers 16 residues. Trimming shortened V by 3 bases and J by 0 bases, and 11 bases separated the two germline ends. Here the CDR3 reads CASSFIGPPTNEKLFF. DNA for the CDR3: TGTGCCAGCAGCTTCATCGGGCCTCCAACTAATGAAAAACTGTTTTTT.

This clonotype was seen a few times. The CDR3 protein is CASSLALNAAKNIQYF. The DNA of the CDR3 is TGTGCCAGCAGCTTAGCCCTCAATGCTGCCAAAAACATTCAGTACTTC. The chain combines TRBV7-2 with TRBJ2-4, with unresolved D. The CDR3 has 16 amino acids. Trimming took off 0 bases at V and 1 base at J, with 10 bases between the two ends. Germline V gene data show CDR1 as SGHTA and CDR2 as FQGNSA.

This sequence joins TRBV12-3 or TRBV12-4 and TRBJ2-1, with 12 bases that match TRBD1. This CDR3 is built from 16 residues. V dropped 6 bases and J dropped 10; count of bases not matched to a gene: 13. The CDR3 loop reads CASRERGTGGRNEQFF. The CDR3 coding sequence is TGTGCCAGCAGGGAAAGGGGGACAGGGGGCCGAAACGAGCAGTTCTTC.